One and the same sample provided the 26 T cell receptor beta chains below, sequenced in a study of blood T cell repertoires in COVID-19. Clones were sequenced by immunoSEQ multiplex PCR, and TCRdb holds only the in-frame ones, with some missing. The data show some 95,000 clones, about 85% seen once. Input material: peripheral blood. These receptor sequences come from a man in his sixties or seventies with acute or convalescent COVID-19.

The DNA of the CDR3 is TGTGCCAGCAGCTTTGACAGGGACAGTTGGTACTTC. Translated: CASSFDRDSWYF. The chain couples TRBV5-4 to TRBJ2-4; 7 bases fit TRBD1. The CDR3 covers 12 residues. V lost 2 bases to trimming and J lost 15 bases; unmatched junction nucleotides: 8. CDR1 is SGHNT and CDR2 is YYREEE in the germline V gene (reference sequence).

The chain joins TRBV4-1 to TRBJ2-1; 7 bases agree with TRBD1. CDR1 is MGHRA, CDR2 YSYEKL, per germline. CDR3 length equals 16 residues. The V segment lost 0 bases and the J segment 2 bases; nucleotides outside the gene matches: 4. The CDR3 DNA reads as TGCGCCAGCAGCCAAGAAGGGGGCCTTACCTACAATGAGCAGTTCTTC. Translating it yields CASSQEGGLTYNEQFF.

The chain employs TRBV19 and TRBJ2-3; D gene unclear. CDR3 length: 14 residues. The germline V gene encodes CDR1 LNHDA and CDR2 SQIVND (reference sequence). Trimming stripped 2 bases from V and 0 bases from J, with 6 bases between. This CDR3 is CASSIYGSTDTQYF. The CDR3, as DNA: TGTGCCAGTAGTATATACGGTAGCACAGATACGCAGTATTTT.

This chain links TRBV7-6 with TRBJ1-2; D is unresolved. Germline CDR1 reads SGHVS; CDR2 reads FNYEAQ. The V and J ends lost 5 bases and 4 bases respectively, with 14 bases between them. CDR3 length equals 14 residues. The CDR3 DNA is TGTGCCAGCAGCCCTATTAGTGGAGGCTATGGCTACACCTTC. Residues: CASSPISGGYGYTF.

This clone has a single count. The chain employs TRBV7-6 and TRBJ1-6, with D possibly being TRBD1 (6 bases). Trimming pared 0 bases from V and 6 bases from J, leaving 9 bases between. The CDR3 is 15 residues long. Germline CDR1 SGHVS, CDR2 FNYEAQ. CDR3 protein: CASSLAQGSNSPLHF. In DNA, the CDR3 is TGTGCCAGCAGCTTAGCACAGGGTAGTAATTCACCCCTCCACTTT.

The chain combines TRBV7-2 with TRBJ1-3; D may be TRBD1 (5 bases). V was shortened by 0 bases and J by 7 bases, with 7 bases between the two germline ends. The CDR3 extends over 13 amino acids. Per the germline V gene, CDR1 is SGHTA and CDR2 is FQGNSA. This chain's CDR3 is CASSLAGVNTIYF. In nucleotides, the CDR3 is TGTGCCAGCAGCTTAGCAGGGGTGAACACCATATATTTT.

This sequence joins TRBV12-3 or TRBV12-4 and TRBJ1-2; no firm D call. Trimming stripped 4 bases from V and 9 bases from J, with 15 bases between. The CDR3 covers 13 residues. CDR3 amino acids: CASSYGGIRRYTF. Here the CDR3 DNA reads TGTGCCAGCAGTTATGGCGGGATCCGTCGCTACACCTTC.

CDR3: CASSPQGARQPQHF. Here the CDR3 DNA reads TGTGCCAGCAGTCCCCAGGGGGCGAGACAGCCCCAGCATTTT. The chain uses TRBV28 and TRBJ1-5, with TRBD1 identical over 8 bases. The CDR3 extends over 14 amino acids. Germline CDR1 MDHEN, CDR2 SYDVKM. J was trimmed by 7 bases and V by 5 bases; bases with no gene match: 7.

This clone was recorded once. The chain uses TRBV10-1 and TRBJ2-3; 9 bases match TRBD2. CDR1 is WNHNN and CDR2 is SYGVQD in the germline V gene (reference sequence). CDR3 length: 17 amino acids. Unmatched junction bases numbered 9, after V lost 3 bases and J lost 2 bases. The CDR3 spells CASSDPGTSLPTDTQYF. The CDR3 nucleotides are TGCGCCAGCAGTGACCCCGGGACTAGCCTACCCACAGATACGCAGTATTTT.

The J gene is TRBJ1-2, the V gene TRBV19; 12 nucleotides agree with TRBD1. Germline V gives CDR1 LNHDA, CDR2 SQIVND (reference sequence). Germline trimming cut 5 bases from V and 5 bases from J; bases unmatched to any gene: 6. This CDR3 is built from 15 residues. CDR3 nucleotide sequence: TGTGCCAGTAGTGACCCGGGACAGGGGGCGTATGGCTACACCTTC. Its protein product is CASSDPGQGAYGYTF. The variable domain in full, with the rest retrieved from reference TRBV19 and TRBJ1-2, is DGGITQSPKYLFRKEGQNVTLSCEQNLNHDAMYWYRQDPGQGLRLIYYSQIVNDFQKGDIAEGYSVSREKKESFPLTVTSAQKNPTAFYLCASSDPGQGAYGYTFGSGTRLTVV.

This clone was recorded only once. This sequence joins TRBV6-5 and TRBJ1-2; a possible D gene is TRBD1 (6 bases). Germline assignment: CDR1 MNHEY and CDR2 SVGAGI. Between the trimmed V and J ends, which lost 5 bases and 3 bases, there was a span of 16 bases. There are 15 residues in the CDR3. The CDR3 DNA reads as TGTGCCAGCAGTCCAACCTTCAGGGGAGACTATGGCTACACCTTC. As protein: CASSPTFRGDYGYTF.

J is TRBJ2-7 and V is TRBV23-1, with D perhaps matching TRBD1 (5 bases). Being an ORF, TRBV23-1 has a function that is uncertain. Trimming removed 3 bases at V and 4 bases at J, with 13 bases between. There are 14 residues in the CDR3. The CDR3 DNA reads as TGCGCCAGCAGTCAGGGGCCCCTGAGGTACGAGCAGTACTTC. This translates into CASSQGPLRYEQYF.

V is TRBV24-1 and J is TRBJ2-3; possible D gene TRBD1, 6 bases. V gave up 6 bases and J gave up 4 bases, with 22 bases separating them. CDR3 size: 17 residues. The germline CDR1 and CDR2 sequences are KGHDR and SFDVKD. The CDR3 coding sequence is TGTGCCACCAGTTCTGGGGGCTTCTCCCCTCGCCCAGATACGCAGTATTTT. Translation: CATSSGGFSPRPDTQYF.

The chain is built from TRBV5-8 and TRBJ2-3; tentative D call: TRBD2 (6 bases). This CDR3 has 15 amino acids. Trimming removed 5 bases from V and 1 base from J, with 14 bases in between. In germline, CDR1 is SGHTS, CDR2 YDEGEE. The CDR3 region is CASRSPGVGTDTQYF. As DNA, the CDR3 is TGTGCCAGCAGATCCCCGGGGGTAGGCACAGATACGCAGTATTTT.

The chain is built from TRBV7-8 and TRBJ1-2; a weak D match, TRBD1 (6 bases). With 5 bases removed from V and 4 bases from J, the gap between germline ends came to 17 bases. Germline V gene lookup returns CDR1 SGHVS and CDR2 FQNEAQ. The CDR3 covers 15 residues. CDR3 DNA sequence: TGTGCCAGCAGCCCACCCGAGACAGGATTCTATGGCTACACCTTC. This translates into CASSPPETGFYGYTF.

This clone was detected only once. The chain links TRBV5-6 to TRBJ1-1, with TRBD1 matching over 7 bases. The CDR3 spans 14 residues. Trimming removed 2 bases from V and 0 bases from J; junction bases left unmatched: 1. Germline CDR1 and CDR2: SGHDT and YYEEEE. The CDR3 nucleotides are TGTGCCAGCAGCTTTGGGACAGTGAACACTGAAGCTTTCTTT. It yields the protein CASSFGTVNTEAFF.

J is TRBJ2-1 and V is TRBV5-1, with D hard to call. V dropped 0 bases and J dropped 7 bases, with 11 bases sitting between them. This CDR3 has 14 residues. Germline V lookup: CDR1 SGHRS, CDR2 YFSETQ. Written as DNA, the CDR3 is TGCGCCAGCAGCTTGGTCCCACTCGGGAATGAGCAGTTCTTC. As protein: CASSLVPLGNEQFF.

The genes are TRBV2 and TRBJ1-4; 8 bases are a match to TRBD1. The CDR3 is 14 amino acids. V trimming: 6 bases; J trimming: 8 bases; junction bases outside the gene matches: 8. CDR1 and CDR2 from the germline V gene are SNHLY and FYNNEI. CDR3 nucleotide sequence: TGTGCCAGCAGCCCGACAGGGGTGATGGAAAAACTGTTTTTT. It is translated as CASSPTGVMEKLFF. Full variable domain (missing parts from reference TRBV2 and TRBJ1-4): EPEVTQTPSHQVTQMGQEVILRCVPISNHLYFYWYRQILGQKVEFLVSFYNNEISEKSEIFDDQFSVERPDGSNFTLKIRSTKLEDSAMYFCASSPTGVMEKLFFGSGTQLSVL.

V gene TRBV19 combines with J gene TRBJ1-5, with TRBD1 identical over 7 bases. This CDR3 has 15 amino acids. J gave up 4 bases and V 3 bases, and 6 bases lay outside the gene matches. Looked up from germline, CDR1 is LNHDA and CDR2 is SQIVND (reference sequence). CDR3 loop: CASSMRTGGNQPQHF. Written as DNA, the CDR3 is TGTGCCAGTAGTATGCGGACAGGAGGGAATCAGCCCCAGCATTTT.

This sequence joins TRBV6-5 and TRBJ1-1; unclear D gene. In germline, CDR1 is MNHEY, CDR2 SVGAGI. V shed 4 bases and J shed 3 bases, with 9 bases lying between them. There are 13 residues in the CDR3. DNA for the CDR3: TGTGCCAGCAGTTCCCTCCGGGACACTGAAGCTTTCTTT. This translates into CASSSLRDTEAFF.

The gene calls are TRBV6-2 or TRBV6-3 and TRBJ2-1; 7 bases align to TRBD1. Trimming took 0 bases from V and 9 from J; bases not matched to a gene: 5. CDR1 is MNHEY, CDR2 SVGEGT, per germline. This CDR3 contains 14 residues. The CDR3 loop is CASSYSLTGAEQFF. CDR3 nucleotide sequence: TGTGCCAGCAGTTACTCGCTTACAGGGGCTGAGCAGTTCTTC.

V and J are TRBV3-1 (or the pseudogene TRBV3-2) and TRBJ1-4; D is unresolved. V dropped 0 bases and J dropped 8 bases, with 13 bases sitting between them. CDR1 is LGHDT, CDR2 YNNKEL, per germline (reference sequence). The CDR3 is 15 amino acids. Written as DNA, the CDR3 is TGTGCCAGCAGCCAAGAACCGGGGTTCGGGGAAAAACTGTTTTTT. Translated, it gives CASSQEPGFGEKLFF.

This chain connects TRBV6-1 to TRBJ1-1; TRBD1 matches 11 bases. V was clipped by 4 bases and J by 4 bases; unmatched bases: 8. CDR1 is MNHNS and CDR2 is SASEGT in the germline V gene. This CDR3 has 16 residues. CDR3: CASSAFGQGASTEAFF. The DNA of the CDR3 is TGTGCCAGCAGTGCCTTCGGACAGGGGGCGAGCACTGAAGCTTTCTTT.

The V gene is TRBV29-1, the J gene TRBJ2-1; D is ambiguous. Trimming took 7 bases from V and 6 from J, leaving 16 bases between them. The CDR3 runs to 13 residues. Germline CDR1 is SQVTM and CDR2 is ANQGSEA. The CDR3 DNA reads as TGCAGCGCAGAGGCCTCCTTTGGCAATGAGCAGTTCTTC. Encoded protein: CSAEASFGNEQFF.

This clone was detected many times. The rearrangement links TRBV6-4 to TRBJ2-3, with TRBD2 identical over 11 bases. J lost 5 bases, V lost 4 bases, and 5 bases had no gene match. Per germline, CDR1 MRHNA and CDR2 SNTAGT. CDR3 length: 15 residues. CDR3: CASSATSGAGDTQYF. The CDR3 DNA reads TGTGCCAGCAGTGCGACTAGCGGGGCCGGAGATACGCAGTATTTT.

The chain links TRBV28 to TRBJ1-1; TRBD1 is a possible D gene (5 bases). V gave up 3 bases and J gave up 5 bases, with 13 bases separating them. Germline CDR1 is MDHEN and CDR2 is SYDVKM. The CDR3 runs 14 residues. CDR3 sequence: CASSFQGSGTEAFF. In nucleotides, the CDR3 is TGTGCCAGCAGTTTCCAGGGCAGTGGGACTGAAGCTTTCTTT.